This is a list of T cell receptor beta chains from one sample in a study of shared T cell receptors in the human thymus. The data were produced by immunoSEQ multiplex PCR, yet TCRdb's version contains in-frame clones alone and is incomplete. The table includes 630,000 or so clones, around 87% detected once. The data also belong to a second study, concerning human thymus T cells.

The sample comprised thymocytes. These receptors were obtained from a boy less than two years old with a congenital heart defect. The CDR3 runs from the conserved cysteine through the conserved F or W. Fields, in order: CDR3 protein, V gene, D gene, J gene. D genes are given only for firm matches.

CDR3aa: CASSETGNGQPQHF
v_gene: TRBV6-4
d_gene: TRBD1
j_gene: TRBJ1-5

CDR3aa: CASSLSRDRGSNQPQHF
v_gene: TRBV28
d_gene: TRBD1
j_gene: TRBJ1-5

CDR3aa: CAISESRASGGTETQYF
v_gene: TRBV10-3
d_gene: TRBD2
j_gene: TRBJ2-5

CDR3aa: CASSSQDSYSYNEQFF
v_gene: TRBV5-1
d_gene: -
j_gene: TRBJ2-1

CDR3aa: CASSLTWDRHNEQFF
v_gene: TRBV7-3
d_gene: TRBD1
j_gene: TRBJ2-1

CDR3aa: CASSYREPNLDYNEQFF
v_gene: TRBV5-6
d_gene: -
j_gene: TRBJ2-1

CDR3aa: CASSQNRGGRPYNEQFF
v_gene: TRBV4-3
d_gene: -
j_gene: TRBJ2-1

CDR3aa: CASSTGTSGYEQYF
v_gene: TRBV27
d_gene: TRBD2
j_gene: TRBJ2-7

CDR3aa: CSGATSGLTDTQYF
v_gene: TRBV29-1
d_gene: TRBD2
j_gene: TRBJ2-3

CDR3aa: CASRRQGDYGYTF
v_gene: TRBV6-5
d_gene: TRBD1
j_gene: TRBJ1-2

CDR3aa: CATSLAGQYNEQFF
v_gene: TRBV4-1
d_gene: -
j_gene: TRBJ2-1

CDR3aa: CASSTPGQPNEKLFF
v_gene: TRBV18
d_gene: TRBD1
j_gene: TRBJ1-4

CDR3aa: CASSFHPGLYGYTF
v_gene: TRBV13
d_gene: -
j_gene: TRBJ1-2

CDR3aa: CASSRKGHWGGYTF
v_gene: TRBV28
d_gene: -
j_gene: TRBJ1-2

CDR3aa: CASGLTNLAGLYNEQFF
v_gene: TRBV12-5
d_gene: TRBD2
j_gene: TRBJ2-1

CDR3aa: CASSAHLGGGTDTQYF
v_gene: TRBV9
d_gene: TRBD2
j_gene: TRBJ2-3

CDR3aa: CASSQEDRDSSGNTIYF
v_gene: TRBV14
d_gene: TRBD1
j_gene: TRBJ1-3

CDR3aa: CASSYTSANEQFF
v_gene: TRBV27
d_gene: TRBD2
j_gene: TRBJ2-1